Presented here are 5 T cell receptor beta chains from one specimen sequenced in a study of human thymus T cells. Data came from immunoSEQ multiplex PCR; TCRdb stores just in-frame clones and leaves some out. In the table there are about 120,000 clones, approximately 96% of which are singletons. The study used thymus tissue resected during corrective heart surgery. Sequencing input: thymus tissue. These receptors originate from a boy younger than two with a congenital heart defect but otherwise immunologically healthy.

This clone was detected only once. The rearrangement links TRBV10-1 to TRBJ2-2, with 7 bases fitting TRBD1. V dropped 8 bases and J dropped 0; count of bases not matched to a gene: 0. The germline V gene encodes CDR1 WNHNN and CDR2 SYGVQD (reference sequence). The CDR3 spans 13 residues. Here the CDR3 reads CASQGANTGELFF. CDR3 DNA sequence: TGCGCCAGCCAGGGGGCGAACACCGGGGAGCTGTTTTTT.

The gene calls are TRBV11-2 and TRBJ2-7; the D call may be TRBD1 or TRBD2 (5 bases each). CDR3 size: 15 residues. Per germline, CDR1 SGHAT and CDR2 FQNNGV. With 6 bases removed from V and 0 bases from J, the gap between germline ends came to 15 bases. In DNA, the CDR3 is TGTGCCAGCAGGCCTGCTGGGGGTCCCTCCTACGAGCAGTACTTC. Translation gives CASRPAGGPSYEQYF.

This chain uses TRBV11-2 with TRBJ2-5, with 9 positions matching TRBD1. The V gene's germline CDR1 is SGHAT and CDR2 FQNNGV. There are 14 residues in the CDR3. V gave up 5 bases and J gave up 5 bases; unmatched junction bases: 6. The CDR3 protein is CASSLPGQGETQYF. In DNA, the CDR3 is TGTGCCAGCAGCCTCCCTGGACAGGGGGAGACCCAGTACTTC.

The genes are TRBV4-1 and TRBJ1-6; no clear D. V lost 0 bases and J lost 12, with 18 bases in between. Germline CDR1 and CDR2: MGHRA and YSYEKL. This CDR3 comprises 16 residues. The CDR3 DNA is TGCGCCAGCAGCCAAGAACTCCGGAAAGGTTGGGGACCCCTCCACTTT. As protein: CASSQELRKGWGPLHF.

V and J are TRBV4-3 and TRBJ2-1, with TRBD2 matching 7 bases. After removal of 3 bases from V and 3 bases from J, the junction contained 8 bases not matched to a gene. Germline CDR1 is LGHNA and CDR2 is YSLEER. The CDR3 has 16 amino acids. The CDR3 protein is CASSHLGRGHYNEQFF. CDR3 nucleotides: TGCGCCAGCAGCCACCTGGGGAGGGGCCACTACAATGAGCAGTTCTTC.